This TCR beta chain was captured in a study of beta chain features in type 1 diabetes. Study results and caveats: Naive, central memory and regulatory TCRB repertoires appeared more similar among patients than healthy donors.

In its sample, this clone was seen many times. The antigen is unknown. J lost 6 bases, V lost 5 bases, and 4 bases had no gene match. There are 14 residues in the CDR3. Germline V gene lookup returns CDR1 SGHTA and CDR2 FQGNSA. The whole isolated RNA underwent reverse transcription, so sequencing captured expressed TCRB transcripts. This table comes from immunoSEQ multiplex PCR, and its TCRdb copy is limited to in-frame clones, with some not included. The table includes some 150,000 clones, around 9.3% detected once. Purities over 98% were achieved in all sorted populations. The sample comprised naive CD4+ T cells from blood. This clonotype was obtained from a man younger than 35 in good health. This chain uses TRBV7-2 with TRBJ2-4, with TRBD2 matching 10 bases. This CDR3 reads CASSTSGVGNIQYF. CDR3 nucleotide sequence: TGTGCCAGCAGCACTAGCGGGGTGGGAAACATTCAGTACTTC.